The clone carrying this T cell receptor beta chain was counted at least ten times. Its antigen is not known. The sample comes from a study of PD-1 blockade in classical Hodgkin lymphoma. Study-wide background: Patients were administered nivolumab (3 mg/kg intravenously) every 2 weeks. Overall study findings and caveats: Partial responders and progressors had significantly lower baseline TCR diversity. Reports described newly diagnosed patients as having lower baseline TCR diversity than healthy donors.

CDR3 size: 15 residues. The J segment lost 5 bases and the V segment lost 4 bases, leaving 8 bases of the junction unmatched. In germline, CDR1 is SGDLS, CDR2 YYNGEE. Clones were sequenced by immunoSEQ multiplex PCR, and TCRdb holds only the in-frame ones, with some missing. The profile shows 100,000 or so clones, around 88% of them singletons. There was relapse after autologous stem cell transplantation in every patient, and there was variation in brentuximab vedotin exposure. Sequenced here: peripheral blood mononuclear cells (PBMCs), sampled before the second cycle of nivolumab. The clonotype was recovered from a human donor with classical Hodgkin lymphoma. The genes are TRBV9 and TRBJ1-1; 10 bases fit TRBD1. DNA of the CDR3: TGTGCCAGCAGCCGGGACAGGGGAGGACTGACTGAAGCTTTCTTT. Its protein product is CASSRDRGGLTEAFF. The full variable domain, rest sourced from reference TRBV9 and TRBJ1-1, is DSGVTQTPKHLITATGQRVTLRCSPRSGDLSVYWYQQSLDQGLQFLIQYYNGEERAKGNILERFSAQQFPDLHSELNLSSLELGDSALYFCASSRDRGGLTEAFFGQGTRLTVV.